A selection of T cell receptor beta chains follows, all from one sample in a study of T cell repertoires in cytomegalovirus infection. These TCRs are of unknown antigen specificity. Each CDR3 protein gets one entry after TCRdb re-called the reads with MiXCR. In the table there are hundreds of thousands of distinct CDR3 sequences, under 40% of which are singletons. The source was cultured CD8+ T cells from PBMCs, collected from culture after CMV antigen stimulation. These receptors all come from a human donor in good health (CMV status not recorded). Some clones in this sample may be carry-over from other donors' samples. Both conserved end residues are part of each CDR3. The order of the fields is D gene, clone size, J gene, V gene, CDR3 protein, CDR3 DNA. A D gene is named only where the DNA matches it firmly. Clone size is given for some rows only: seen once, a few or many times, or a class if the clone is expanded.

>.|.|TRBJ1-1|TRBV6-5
CASTGGSTEAFF
TGTGCCAGCACGGGGGGATCCACTGAAGCTTTCTTT
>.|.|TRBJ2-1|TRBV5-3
CASSLYQYNEQFF
TGTGCCAGCAGCTTGTATCAGTACAATGAGCAGTTCTTC
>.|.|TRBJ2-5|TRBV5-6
CASSSSDRPQETQYF
TGTGCCAGCAGCTCCTCGGACAGACCCCAAGAGACCCAGTACTTC
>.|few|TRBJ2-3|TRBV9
CASSPTYQYGDTQYF
TGTGCCAGCAGCCCTACGTACCAGTATGGAGATACGCAGTATTTT
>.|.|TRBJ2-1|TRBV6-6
CASSSLDPSNEQFF
TGTGCCAGCAGTTCCCTGGACCCCTCCAATGAGCAGTTCTTC
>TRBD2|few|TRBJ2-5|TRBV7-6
CASSLTQSGGWQETQYF
TGTGCCAGCAGCTTAACCCAAAGCGGGGGCTGGCAAGAGACCCAGTACTTC
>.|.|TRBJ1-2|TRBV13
CASSPRAVANYGYTF
TGTGCCAGCAGTCCCAGGGCTGTAGCTAACTATGGCTACACCTTC
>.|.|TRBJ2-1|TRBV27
CASSPDPRVYNEQFF
TGTGCCAGCAGCCCGGACCCGAGGGTCTACAATGAGCAGTTCTTC
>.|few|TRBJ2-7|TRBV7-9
CASSLSVGQIYEQYF
TGTGCCAGCAGCTTAAGCGTTGGGCAAATCTACGAGCAGTACTTC
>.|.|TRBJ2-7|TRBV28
CASSSQQDTAYEQYF
TGTGCCAGCAGTTCACAGCAGGACACAGCCTACGAGCAGTACTTC
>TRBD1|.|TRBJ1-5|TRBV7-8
CASSLGDSPNQPQHF
TGTGCCAGCAGCTTAGGGGACAGTCCCAATCAGCCCCAGCATTTT
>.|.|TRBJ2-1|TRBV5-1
CASSPEAWTDNEQFF
TGCGCCAGCAGCCCGGAGGCTTGGACAGACAATGAGCAGTTCTTC
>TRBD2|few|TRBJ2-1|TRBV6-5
CASSPIAGGEQFF
TGTGCCAGCAGTCCCATAGCGGGGGGTGAGCAGTTCTTC
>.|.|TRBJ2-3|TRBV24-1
CATSEGTDTQYF
TGTGCCACCAGTGAGGGCACAGATACGCAGTATTTT
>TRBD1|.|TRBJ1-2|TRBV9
CASSEAWDRAYGYTF
TGTGCCAGCAGCGAGGCCTGGGACAGGGCCTATGGCTACACCTTC
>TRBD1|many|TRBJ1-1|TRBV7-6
CASSLEGQGEMRTEAFF
TGTGCCAGCAGCCTGGAAGGACAGGGAGAAATGAGGACTGAAGCTTTCTTT
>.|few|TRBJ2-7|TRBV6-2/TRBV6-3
CASSYSPGSGYEQYF
TGTGCCAGCAGTTACTCCCCGGGGAGTGGTTACGAGCAGTACTTC
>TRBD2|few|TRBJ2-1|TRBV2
CASKAGGQYNEQFF
TGTGCCAGTAAGGCGGGGGGGCAATACAATGAGCAGTTCTTC
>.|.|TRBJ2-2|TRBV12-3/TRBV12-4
CASSLVDFGGELFF
TGTGCCAGCAGTTTAGTAGACTTCGGCGGGGAGCTGTTTTTT
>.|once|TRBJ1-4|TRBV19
CASSIGGLELFF
TGTGCCAGTAGTATCGGGGGGCTCGAACTGTTTTTT
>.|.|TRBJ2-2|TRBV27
CASSLNRVGELFF
TGTGCCAGCAGTTTAAACCGAGTCGGGGAGCTGTTTTTT